These 9 T cell receptor beta chains were sequenced from one sample in a study of Graves' ophthalmopathy and Graves' hyperthyroidism. Amplification of the TCR beta CDR3 regions used RNA transcripts (as template). RT-PCR in the first round used HTBI primers; a second-round multiplex PCR followed. Each CDR3 protein is one row after TCRdb ran MiXCR on the multiplex PCR reads. The sample has 900,000 to 1,200,000 distinct CDR3 sequences; less than 45% are singletons. The sample taken for sequencing was peripheral blood or thyroid tissue (not recorded which). The receptors stem from an adult man with Graves' hyperthyroidism.

This clonotype was recorded only once. A read error may produce the germline difference seen at one junction end. The chain links TRBV7-9 to TRBJ2-2; perhaps TRBD1 as D (6 bases). This CDR3 has 18 residues. The germline V gene has CDR1 SEHNR and CDR2 FQNEAQ (reference sequence). The CDR3 sequence: CASSSSGSWQGKTGVLFF. In DNA, the CDR3 is TGTGCCAGCAGCTCTTCGGGGTCGTGGCAGGGGAAGACCGGGGTGCTGTTTTTT.

This clonotype was detected many times. The chain uses TRBV20-1 and TRBJ1-1, with no clear D. V dropped 0 bases and J dropped 7 bases, with 21 bases sitting between them. The CDR3 covers 16 residues. Looked up from germline, CDR1 is DFQATT and CDR2 is SNEGSKA (reference sequence). CDR3: CSARDGVAPRGIEAFF. CDR3 nucleotides: TGCAGTGCTAGAGATGGCGTGGCGCCACGGGGAATTGAAGCTTTCTTT.

This clonotype was picked up many times. The genes are TRBV10-3 and TRBJ1-1; D is possibly TRBD1 (5 bases). This CDR3 contains 13 residues. Per the germline V gene, CDR1 is ENHRY and CDR2 is SYGVKD. V lost 6 bases and J lost 3, with 11 bases in between. This chain's CDR3 is CAIRGRGDTEAFF. The CDR3 region has the DNA TGTGCCATCAGAGGACGGGGGGACACTGAAGCTTTCTTT.

As to this clonotype: The junction departs from germline at one end; a sequencing error may be responsible. The chain carries TRBV6-5 and TRBJ2-7, with 7 nucleotides matching TRBD1. Germline lookup yields CDR1 MNHEY and CDR2 SVGAGI. This CDR3 comprises 14 residues. In nucleotides, the CDR3 is TGTGCCAGCAGTCACTCGACGGGACAGAGCGAGCAGTACTTC. Residues: CASSHSTGQSEQYF.

This clonotype has only a few counts. This sequence joins TRBV5-4 and TRBJ1-1; 7 bases are a match to TRBD1. Germline loops: CDR1 SGHNT, CDR2 YYREEE (reference sequence). The CDR3 length is 16 residues. The V segment lost 1 base and the J segment 1 base; nucleotides outside the gene matches: 7. CDR3 sequence (DNA): TGTGCCAGCAGCTTGCCCAGGGGGGAGAGGAACACTGAAGCTTTCTTT. Its protein product is CASSLPRGERNTEAFF.

This sequence joins TRBV7-6 and TRBJ1-2; TRBD1 matches 10 bases. J was trimmed by 4 bases and V by 5 bases; bases with no gene match: 4. Looked up from germline, CDR1 is SGHVS and CDR2 is FNYEAQ. CDR3 length: 14 residues. Written as DNA, the CDR3 is TGTGCCAGCAGCACACGACAGGGGGCCTATGGCTACACCTTC. Protein: CASSTRQGAYGYTF.

In its sample, this clonotype was seen a few times. J is TRBJ2-7 and V is TRBV5-1; TRBD1 is a possible D gene (6 bases). Trimming stripped 4 bases from V and 7 bases from J, with 21 bases between. Germline CDR1 and CDR2: SGHRS and YFSETQ. The CDR3 is made up of 15 amino acids. CDR3 nucleotide sequence: TGCGCCAGCAGCCCCTCCGGGACACCCGCTCTGGAGCAGTACTTC. Encoded protein: CASSPSGTPALEQYF.

This sequence joins TRBV20-1 and TRBJ1-2; the match to TRBD1 covers 8 bases. The germline gives CDR1 DFQATT, CDR2 SNEGSKA (reference sequence). The CDR3 length is 15 residues. Trimming at V came to 3 bases and at J to 3 bases, leaving 9 bases not matched to a gene. The CDR3 loop reads CSARHLLDRDYGYTF. In nucleotides, the CDR3 is TGCAGTGCTAGGCACCTATTGGACAGGGACTATGGCTACACCTTC.

The chain carries TRBV4-3 and TRBJ1-6; 7 positions agree with TRBD1. V lost 1 base to trimming and J lost 6 bases; unmatched junction nucleotides: 12. The germline V gene has CDR1 LGHNA and CDR2 YSLEER. The CDR3 covers 18 residues. CDR3: CASSQGSKTGTGNSPLHF. CDR3 sequence (DNA): TGCGCCAGCAGCCAAGGATCGAAGACAGGGACGGGTAATTCACCCCTCCACTTT.